The TCR beta chain described here comes from a study of blood T cell repertoires in COVID-19. Study at large: The United States, Italy and Spain were the sources of the acute and convalescent COVID-19 samples. Sample material is recorded as cDNA or gDNA derived from T cells, B-cell-depleted T cells, or PBMCs.

In the original analysis: Quantification of nucleated cells was approximated via reference gene primer amplification. Generated by immunoSEQ multiplex PCR, the TCRdb table keeps only in-frame clones and is missing some. The D gene and trimming were derived from the DNA, and the V and J assignments and clone size from that table. The sample has around 70,000 clones, around nine tenths seen once. This CDR3 contains 15 residues. Germline V gene sequence: CDR1 SGDLS, CDR2 YYNGEE. V shed 3 bases and J 6 bases; nucleotides not matched to a gene: 4. The V gene is TRBV9, the J gene TRBJ2-3, with TRBD2 identical over 13 bases. Source material: peripheral blood. The TCR was taken from a man aged 50 to 60 with active COVID-19. The CDR3 DNA reads TGTGCCAGCAGCGCCGGGACTAGCGGGACGGATACGCAGTATTTT. Its translation: CASSAGTSGTDTQYF.